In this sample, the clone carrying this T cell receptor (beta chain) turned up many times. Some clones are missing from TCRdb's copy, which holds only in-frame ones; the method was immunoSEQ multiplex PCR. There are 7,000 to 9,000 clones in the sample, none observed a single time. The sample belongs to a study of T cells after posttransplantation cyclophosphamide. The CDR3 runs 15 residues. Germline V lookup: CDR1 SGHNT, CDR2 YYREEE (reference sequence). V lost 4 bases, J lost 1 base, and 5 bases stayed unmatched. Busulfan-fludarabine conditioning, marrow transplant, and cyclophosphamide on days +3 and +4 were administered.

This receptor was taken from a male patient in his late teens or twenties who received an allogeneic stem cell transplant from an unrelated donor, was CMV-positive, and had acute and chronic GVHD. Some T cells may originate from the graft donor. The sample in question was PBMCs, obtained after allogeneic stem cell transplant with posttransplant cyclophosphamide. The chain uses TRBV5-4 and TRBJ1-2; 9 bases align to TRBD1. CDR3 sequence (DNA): TGTGCCAGCAGCGGCGACAGGGGGAGTAACTATGGCTACACCTTC. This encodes CASSGDRGSNYGYTF.